This passage covers 13 T cell receptor beta chains from one sample sequenced in a study of early T cells in non-severe SARS-CoV-2 infection. TCRdb reprocessed the 5' RACE reads with MiXCR, giving one entry per CDR3 protein. The data contain 55,000 to 70,000 distinct CDR3 sequences, around 12% of them singletons. Sequencing used whole blood, obtained at baseline. These receptors were collected from an adult who was a healthcare worker with PCR-confirmed SARS-CoV-2 infection or an uninfected control (not recorded which). The donor label of this sample is uncertain.

The table lists this clonotype with many counts. The chain is built from TRBV12-3 or TRBV12-4 and TRBJ2-1; weak D call: TRBD1 (6 bases). There are 16 residues in the CDR3. V lost 3 bases, J lost 4 bases, and 16 bases lay in between. The CDR3 sequence is CASSFERGFKYNEQFF. In DNA form, the CDR3 reads TGTGCCAGCAGTTTCGAGAGGGGGTTCAAATACAATGAGCAGTTCTTC.

This clonotype was found a few times. J is TRBJ2-1 and V is TRBV5-5; D is perhaps TRBD1 (5 bases). This CDR3 spans 16 amino acids. The germline V and J ends were trimmed by 3 bases and 7 bases, with 20 bases remaining between them. The germline V gene encodes CDR1 SGHKS and CDR2 YYEKEE (reference sequence). The CDR3 region is CASSSQGQGRSNEQFF. The DNA of the CDR3 is TGTGCCAGCAGCTCCCAGGGCCAGGGTCGTTCAAATGAGCAGTTCTTC.

This clonotype was found many times. The gene calls are TRBV5-1 and TRBJ2-5; the D gene is possibly TRBD1 (6 bases). V was pared by 2 bases and J by 5 bases, with 19 bases between. Germline V gene lookup returns CDR1 SGHRS and CDR2 YFSETQ. This CDR3 comprises 16 residues. The CDR3 DNA follows: TGCGCCAGCAGCTTCGGAAAAACAGGGTTGGGTGAGACCCAGTACTTC. Protein: CASSFGKTGLGETQYF.

The table lists this clonotype with a few counts. The chain is built from TRBV3-2 and TRBJ1-1. TRBV3-2 is reported as a pseudogene. There are 14 residues in the CDR3. The CDR3 spells CASSQDNMNTEAFF. The CDR3 bases are TGTGCCAGCAGCCAAGACAACATGAACACTGAAGCTTTCTTT.

V and J are TRBV5-1 and TRBJ1-2, with 7 bases lining up with TRBD1. This CDR3 contains 13 residues. Germline assignment: CDR1 SGHRS and CDR2 YFSETQ. The junction had 2 bases not matched to a gene; V was cut back by 0 bases and J by 6 bases. CDR3 sequence (DNA): TGCGCCAGCAGCTTGGACAGGGGAGATGGCTACACCTTC. Translated: CASSLDRGDGYTF.

This clonotype was observed at least ten times. The rearrangement joins TRBV20-1 to TRBJ1-5; the match to TRBD1 covers 7 bases. Germline CDR1 DFQATT, CDR2 SNEGSKA (reference sequence). Trimming removed 3 bases from V and 0 bases from J; junction bases left unmatched: 14. The CDR3 consists of 18 residues. The CDR3 region has the DNA TGCAGTGCTAGGGGGGGACAGAAGGATAAGAATAGCAATCAGCCCCAGCATTTT. This encodes CSARGGQKDKNSNQPQHF.

This chain joins TRBV7-9 and TRBJ2-3; tentative D call: TRBD2 (5 bases). CDR3 length equals 17 residues. CDR1 and CDR2 from the germline V gene are SEHNR and FQNEAQ (reference sequence). V was trimmed by 1 base and J by 3 bases, leaving 17 bases between them. The CDR3 spells CASSLVTGNLLTDTQYF. The DNA of the CDR3 is TGTGCCAGCAGCTTAGTTACGGGGAATTTGTTGACAGATACGCAGTATTTT.

V is TRBV20-1 and J is TRBJ1-1; 10 nucleotides align to TRBD1. The CDR3 sequence is 16 residues long. Trimming took 6 bases from V and 0 from J; bases not matched to a gene: 10. CDR1 is DFQATT, CDR2 SNEGSKA, per germline (reference sequence). The CDR3, as DNA: TGCAGTGCCAACCCCCGGGACAGGGGACTGAACACTGAAGCTTTCTTT. This translates into CSANPRDRGLNTEAFF.

This clonotype appeared a few times. The chain uses TRBV5-1 and TRBJ2-2; possibly TRBD1 for D (5 bases). V shed 4 bases and J shed 3 bases, with 13 bases lying between them. CDR3 length: 15 amino acids. Germline values: CDR1 SGHRS, CDR2 YFSETQ. This CDR3 is CASSTGRDDTGELFF. DNA of the CDR3: TGCGCCAGCAGCACAGGACGCGATGACACCGGGGAGCTGTTTTTT.

This sequence joins TRBV7-3 and TRBJ2-5, with 10 bases fitting TRBD1. The junction had 5 bases not matched to a gene; V was cut back by 4 bases and J by 6 bases. Germline loops: CDR1 SGHTA, CDR2 FQGTGA. This CDR3 contains 14 residues. Here the CDR3 reads CASSSTGGRKTQYF. The DNA for the CDR3 is TGTGCCAGCAGCTCGACAGGGGGCCGAAAGACCCAGTACTTC. Based on the CDR3 plus reference TRBV7-3 and TRBJ2-5, the full variable domain is GAGVSQTPSNKVTEKGKYVELRCDPISGHTALYWYRQSLGQGPEFLIYFQGTGAADDSGLPNDRFFAVRPEGSVSTLKIQRTERGDSAVYLCASSSTGGRKTQYFGPGTRLLVL.

A few counts support this clonotype. V gene TRBV7-3 combines with J gene TRBJ2-3, with D tentatively TRBD1 (5 bases). The ends were cut back, 1 base at V and 2 bases at J, with 7 bases in the middle. Germline CDR1 is SGHTA and CDR2 is FQGTGA. This CDR3 spans 14 amino acids. The CDR3 nucleotides are TGTGCCAGCAGCTTAAGACAGCCCACAGATACGCAGTATTTT. Residues: CASSLRQPTDTQYF.

The chain employs TRBV12-3 or TRBV12-4 and TRBJ2-1; tentatively, D is TRBD1 or TRBD2 (5 bases each). The CDR3 consists of 13 residues. Trimming shortened V by 5 bases and J by 8 bases, and 13 bases separated the two germline ends. This chain's CDR3 is CASSTTTGHEQFF. CDR3 coding DNA: TGTGCCAGCAGTACGACTACGGGGCATGAGCAGTTCTTC.

This clonotype was seen a few times. The rearrangement uses TRBV20-1 and TRBJ1-1; tentative D call: TRBD1 (6 bases). Germline CDR1 DFQATT, CDR2 SNEGSKA (reference sequence). The CDR3 consists of 15 residues. V lost 3 bases, J lost 0 bases, and 14 bases lay in between. The CDR3 reads CSASIRGTLNTEAFF. The DNA for the CDR3 is TGCAGTGCTAGTATTCGTGGGACATTGAACACTGAAGCTTTCTTT.